Described below is a single TCR beta chain sequence and its context. Its matching antigen is unknown. PCR was performed using 60 Vbeta and 13 Jbeta primers. Measured with immunoSEQ multiplex PCR; TCRdb has only the in-frame clones, and not every one. The data hold 100,000 to 150,000 clones, with under 20% observed a single time. The data are from a study of cytomegalovirus exposure and HLA in healthy donors. Overall study findings and caveats: Investigators reported around 150 TCR beta chains as tied to cytomegalovirus.

Germline CDR1 reads WNHNN; CDR2 reads SYGVQD (reference sequence). Germline trimming cut 5 bases from V and 15 bases from J; bases unmatched to any gene: 5. CDR3 length: 11 amino acids. What was sequenced was PBMCs. This chain joins TRBV10-1 and TRBJ2-1; 9 bases match TRBD1. The receptor's source is a female donor in good health and CMV-seropositive. CDR3 region: CASSMDRGRFF. In DNA form, the CDR3 reads TGCGCCAGCAGTATGGACAGGGGACGGTTCTTC.